One and the same sample provided the 11 T cell receptor beta chains below, sequenced in a study of T cells after yellow fever vaccination (dated by TCRdb to the late 2010s). The library was generated by 5' RACE. For sequencing, an Illumina HiSeq 2500 was employed. TCRdb took the public reads, trimmed them with fastp at Q25, ran MiXCR for clone calling and kept in-frame beta chains. Identical CDR3 protein sequences are pooled into one entry, listed with their most common genes and DNA. Here the sample has 450,000 to 650,000 distinct CDR3 sequences; about a fifth occur a single time. About 16% of the sample goes to the ten largest clones. The treatment or condition label on this specimen signifies: live attenuated yellow fever vaccine strain. Sequencing was performed on PBMCs, taken about 20 days after the first yellow fever vaccination. All receptors come from a man between 18 and 29 years old who received the YFV17D yellow fever vaccine.

In its sample, this clonotype was seen many times. The chain links TRBV20-1 to TRBJ2-1; no firm D call. CDR1 DFQATT and CDR2 SNEGSKA come from the germline V gene (reference sequence). The CDR3 has 14 amino acids. V lost 6 bases to trimming and J lost 3 bases, with 15 bases between them. This chain's CDR3 is CSASSTFDYNEQFF. The CDR3 bases are TGCAGTGCCTCGTCGACTTTCGACTACAATGAGCAGTTCTTC.

The chain carries TRBV2 and TRBJ2-7; D is ambiguous. Trimming took off 5 bases at V and 7 bases at J, with 18 bases between the two ends. This CDR3 region has 14 residues. In germline, CDR1 is SNHLY, CDR2 FYNNEI. The CDR3 protein is CASSFGHPPGEQYV. The CDR3 region has the DNA TGTGCCAGCAGTTTCGGGCACCCCCCGGGTGAGCAGTACGTC.

The J gene is TRBJ2-3, the V gene TRBV7-3, with a possible D match to TRBD1 (6 bases). The CDR3 contains 14 residues. The germline V gene encodes CDR1 SGHTA and CDR2 FQGTGA. V was clipped by 6 bases and J by 4 bases, with 14 bases between them. DNA of the CDR3: TGTGCCAGCAGGCCGGTGGGGGCTGCAGATACGCAGTATTTT. Its protein is CASRPVGAADTQYF.

The chain carries TRBV18 and TRBJ2-1; D may be TRBD1 (5 bases). CDR1 and CDR2 from the germline V gene are KGHSH and LQKENI. This CDR3 is 15 amino acids long. V was pared by 2 bases and J by 4 bases, with 12 bases between. This chain's CDR3 is CASSPVRGKYNEQFF. The CDR3 DNA reads TGTGCCAGCTCACCAGTAAGGGGAAAATACAATGAGCAGTTCTTC.

This rearrangement joins TRBV9 to TRBJ2-1, with 10 positions matching TRBD1. Unmatched junction bases numbered 7, after V lost 6 bases and J lost 4 bases. Germline loops: CDR1 SGDLS, CDR2 YYNGEE. The CDR3 has 15 residues. CDR3 sequence: CASTLGGQGYNEQFF. CDR3 in DNA: TGTGCCAGCACTTTAGGGGGACAGGGGTACAATGAGCAGTTCTTC.

V gene TRBV11-3 combines with J gene TRBJ1-1; 9 bases match TRBD1. J was trimmed by 11 bases and V by 3 bases; bases with no gene match: 7. CDR3 size: 13 residues. Germline lookup yields CDR1 SGHNT and CDR2 YENEEA. CDR3 residues: CASSLSTGGHAFF. DNA of the CDR3: TGTGCCAGCAGCTTGTCTACAGGGGGCCATGCTTTCTTT.

The chain joins TRBV7-9 to TRBJ2-1; 7 bases align to TRBD2. The V and J ends lost 1 base and 6 bases, in that order; junction bases with no gene match: 6. There are 15 residues in the CDR3. Germline values: CDR1 SEHNR, CDR2 FQNEAQ (reference sequence). CDR3 nucleotides: TGTGCCAGCAGCTTAGGGGGACTAAGGCGCAATGAGCAGTTCTTC. It yields the protein CASSLGGLRRNEQFF.

This clonotype was picked up a small number of times. This rearrangement joins TRBV7-3 to TRBJ2-1; 12 bases match TRBD2. CDR3 length: 15 amino acids. Trimming at V came to 5 bases and at J to 6 bases, leaving 5 bases not matched to a gene. CDR1 SGHTA and CDR2 FQGTGA come from the germline V gene. CDR3 nucleotide sequence: TGTGCCAGCAGCATCGCTAGCGGGGGGGCCAATGAGCAGTTCTTC. Its translation is CASSIASGGANEQFF.

This clonotype showed up just a few times. V usage is TRBV18 and J usage is TRBJ2-2; tentative D call: TRBD1 (5 bases). V shed 0 bases and J shed 2 bases, with 10 bases lying between them. Germline-derived CDR1 and CDR2 are KGHSH and LQKENI. This CDR3 region has 16 residues. This CDR3 is CASSPPRTLNTGELFF. The CDR3 DNA follows: TGTGCCAGCTCACCACCTCGGACACTAAACACCGGGGAGCTGTTTTTT.

The chain employs TRBV20-1 and TRBJ2-7; maybe TRBD2 (6 bases). Germline values: CDR1 DFQATT, CDR2 SNEGSKA (reference sequence). The CDR3 is 13 residues long. V lost 5 bases, J lost 2 bases, and 13 bases lay in between. CDR3: CSALREAPYEQYF. The CDR3 nucleotides read TGCAGTGCTCTAAGGGAGGCCCCCTACGAGCAGTACTTC.

This clonotype was picked up a small number of times. The J gene is TRBJ2-5, the V gene TRBV20-1; D is uncertain. V was trimmed by 6 bases and J by 5 bases, leaving 19 bases between them. Germline CDR1 is DFQATT and CDR2 is SNEGSKA (reference sequence). This CDR3 spans 14 amino acids. The CDR3 region has the DNA TGCAGTGCCCCGACGGGCGTATTGGAGGAGACCCAGTACTTC. The encoded protein is CSAPTGVLEETQYF.